The clone carrying this TCR beta chain was seen more than once but under ten times. Its specificity is not known. One entry per CDR3 protein results from TCRdb running MiXCR on the 5' RACE reads. This sample has over 120,000 distinct CDR3 sequences, with under 25% found just once. Germline V gene lookup returns CDR1 MGHRA and CDR2 YSYEKL. V lost 1 base and J 10 bases, leaving 14 bases between the germline ends. There are 14 residues in the CDR3. The data belong to a study of T-cell memory formation after mild COVID-19. As for the study in general: Clusters of TCRs were largely donor specific.

Findings of the study overall: There were some responding clones in pre-infection memory, which suggested that cross-reactive memory had joined.

This chain connects TRBV4-1 to TRBJ2-1; D possibly corresponds to TRBD2 (6 bases). This TCR derives from an adult woman who had mild COVID-19 (a few samples of this study predate the infection). Cell type and time point are not known. Input material: PBMCs or a T cell subset sorted from them (not recorded which). The CDR3 region has the DNA TGCGCCAGCAGCCAAGGACCACTAGCATCCGAGCAGTTCTTC. Encoded protein: CASSQGPLASEQFF.